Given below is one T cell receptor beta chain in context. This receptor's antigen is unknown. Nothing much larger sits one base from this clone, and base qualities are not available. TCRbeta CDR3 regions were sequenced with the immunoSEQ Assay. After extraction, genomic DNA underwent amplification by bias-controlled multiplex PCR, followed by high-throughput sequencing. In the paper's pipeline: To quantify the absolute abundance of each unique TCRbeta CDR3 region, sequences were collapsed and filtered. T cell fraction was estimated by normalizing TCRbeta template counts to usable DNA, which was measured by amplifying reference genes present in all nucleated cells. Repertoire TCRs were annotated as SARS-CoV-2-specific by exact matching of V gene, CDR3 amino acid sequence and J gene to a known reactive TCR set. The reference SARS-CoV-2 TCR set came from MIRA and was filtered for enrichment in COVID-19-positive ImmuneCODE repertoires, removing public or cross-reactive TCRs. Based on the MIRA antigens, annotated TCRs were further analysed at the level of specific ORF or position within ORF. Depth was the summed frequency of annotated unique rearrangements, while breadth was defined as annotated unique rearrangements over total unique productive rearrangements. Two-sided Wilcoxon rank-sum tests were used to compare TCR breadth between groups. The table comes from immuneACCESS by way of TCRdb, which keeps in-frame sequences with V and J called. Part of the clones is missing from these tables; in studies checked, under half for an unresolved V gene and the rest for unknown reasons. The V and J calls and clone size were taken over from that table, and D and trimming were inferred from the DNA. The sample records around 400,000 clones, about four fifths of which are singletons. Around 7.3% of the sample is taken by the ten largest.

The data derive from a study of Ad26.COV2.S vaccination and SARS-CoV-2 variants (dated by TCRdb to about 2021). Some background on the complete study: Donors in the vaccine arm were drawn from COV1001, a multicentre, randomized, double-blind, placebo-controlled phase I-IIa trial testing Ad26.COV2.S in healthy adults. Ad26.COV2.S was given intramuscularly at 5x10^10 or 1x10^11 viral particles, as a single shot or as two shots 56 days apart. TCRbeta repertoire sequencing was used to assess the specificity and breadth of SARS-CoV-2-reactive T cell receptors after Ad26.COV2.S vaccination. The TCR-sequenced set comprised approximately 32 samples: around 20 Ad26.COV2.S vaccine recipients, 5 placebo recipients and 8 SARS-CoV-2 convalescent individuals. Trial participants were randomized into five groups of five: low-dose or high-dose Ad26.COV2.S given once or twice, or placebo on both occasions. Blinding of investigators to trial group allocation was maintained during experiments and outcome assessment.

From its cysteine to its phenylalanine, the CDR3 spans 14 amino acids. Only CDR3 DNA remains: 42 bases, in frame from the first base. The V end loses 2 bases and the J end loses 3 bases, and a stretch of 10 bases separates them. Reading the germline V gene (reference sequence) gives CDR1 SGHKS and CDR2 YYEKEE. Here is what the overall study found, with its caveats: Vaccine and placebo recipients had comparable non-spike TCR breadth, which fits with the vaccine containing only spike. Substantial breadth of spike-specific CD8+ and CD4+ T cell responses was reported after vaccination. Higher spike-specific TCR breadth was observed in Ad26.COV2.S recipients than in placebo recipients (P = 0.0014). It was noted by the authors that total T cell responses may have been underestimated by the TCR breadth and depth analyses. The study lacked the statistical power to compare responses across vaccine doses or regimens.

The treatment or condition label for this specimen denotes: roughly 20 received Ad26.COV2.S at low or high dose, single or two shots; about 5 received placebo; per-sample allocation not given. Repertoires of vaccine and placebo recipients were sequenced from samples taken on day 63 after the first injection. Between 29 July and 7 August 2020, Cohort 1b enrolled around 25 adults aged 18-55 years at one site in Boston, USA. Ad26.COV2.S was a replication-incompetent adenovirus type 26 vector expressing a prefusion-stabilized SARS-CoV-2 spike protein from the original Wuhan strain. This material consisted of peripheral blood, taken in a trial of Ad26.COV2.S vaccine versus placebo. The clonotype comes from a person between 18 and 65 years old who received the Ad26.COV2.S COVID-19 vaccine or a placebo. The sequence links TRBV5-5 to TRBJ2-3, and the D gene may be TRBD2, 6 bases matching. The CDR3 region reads CASSFASDTDTQYF. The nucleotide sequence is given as TGTGCCAGCAGCTTTGCTAGCGATACAGATACGCAGTATTTT.